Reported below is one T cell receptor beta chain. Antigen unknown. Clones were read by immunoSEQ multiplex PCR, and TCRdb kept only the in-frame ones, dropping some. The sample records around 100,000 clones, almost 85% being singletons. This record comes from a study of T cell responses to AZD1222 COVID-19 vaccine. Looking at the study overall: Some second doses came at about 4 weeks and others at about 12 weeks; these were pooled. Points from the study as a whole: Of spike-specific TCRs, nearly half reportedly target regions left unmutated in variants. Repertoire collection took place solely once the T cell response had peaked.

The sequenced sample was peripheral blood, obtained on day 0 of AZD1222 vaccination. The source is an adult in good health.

CDR3 region: CASSVDRVSSPLHF. The CDR3, as DNA: TGTGCCAGCAGCGTGGACAGGGTGAGTTCACCCCTCCACTTT. The rearrangement joins TRBV27 to TRBJ1-6; 8 positions match TRBD1. With V trimmed by 6 bases and J by 9 bases, 7 bases remained unmatched. Germline V gene data show CDR1 as MNHEY and CDR2 as SMNVEV (reference sequence). CDR3 length: 14 amino acids.